These 30 T cell receptor beta chains were sequenced from one sample in a study of T cell clones after liver transplantation. Generated by immunoSEQ multiplex PCR, the TCRdb table keeps only in-frame clones and is missing some. The data show about 120,000 clones, around nine tenths seen once. The source was CD4+ T cells from blood, collected 12 months after liver transplant. Receptors were obtained from a human patient who received a liver transplant. A share of the T cells may be of graft donor origin.

In the case of this clone: Germline is not matched at one junction end, which may reflect a read error. V is TRBV7-7 and J is TRBJ2-3; maybe TRBD2 (6 bases). The germline CDR1 and CDR2 sequences are SSHAT and FNYEAQ (reference sequence). This CDR3 has 14 amino acids. This chain's CDR3 is CASSSGLGPDTQYF. The CDR3 bases are TGTGCTAGCAGCTCGGGACTTGGGCCAGATACGCAGTATTTT.

This clone was detected only once. The rearrangement joins TRBV7-9 to TRBJ2-2, with D hard to call. CDR1 and CDR2 (germline): SEHNR, FQNEAQ (reference sequence). V lost 1 base and J 5 bases, leaving 8 bases between the germline ends. The CDR3 sequence is 14 residues long. The CDR3 coding sequence is TGTGCCAGCAGCTTAGTCTCGGAAACCGGGGAGCTGTTTTTT. Its protein product is CASSLVSETGELFF.

The chain links TRBV18 to TRBJ2-7; a weak D match, TRBD1 (6 bases). V gave up 1 base and J gave up 0 bases, with 13 bases separating them. This CDR3 has 16 residues. CDR1 is KGHSH, CDR2 LQKENI, per germline. The CDR3 sequence is CASSPLRAGDSYEQYF. In nucleotides, the CDR3 is TGTGCCAGCTCACCACTAAGGGCAGGGGACTCCTACGAGCAGTACTTC.

The CDR3 reads CASSLDWWRASSYEQYF. CDR3 nucleotide sequence: TGTGCCAGCAGCTTAGATTGGTGGAGGGCTAGCTCCTACGAGCAGTACTTC. The chain is built from TRBV11-3 and TRBJ2-7; tentative D call: TRBD2 (6 bases). This CDR3 has 17 amino acids. Trimming shortened V by 0 bases and J by 0 bases, and 15 bases separated the two germline ends. Germline-derived CDR1 and CDR2 are SGHNT and YENEEA. Drawing the rest from reference TRBV11-3 and TRBJ2-7, the complete variable domain is EAGVVQSPRYKIIEKKQPVAFWCNPISGHNTLYWYLQNLGQGPELLIRYENEEAVDDSQLPKDRFSAERLKGVDSTLKIQPAELGDSAVYLCASSLDWWRASSYEQYFGPGTRLTVT.

V is TRBV9 and J is TRBJ1-1, with 8 nucleotides matching TRBD1. Looked up from germline, CDR1 is SGDLS and CDR2 is YYNGEE. The CDR3 length is 14 residues. J gave up 6 bases and V 3 bases, and 7 bases lay outside the gene matches. The CDR3: CASSAGQGRAEAFF. The CDR3 DNA reads as TGTGCCAGCAGCGCCGGACAGGGAAGGGCTGAAGCTTTCTTT.

The V call is TRBV27, the J call TRBJ2-2, with TRBD2 identical over 7 bases. The CDR3 totals 17 residues. V lost 4 bases and J lost 2; bases outside the gene matches: 10. Per the germline V gene, CDR1 is MNHEY and CDR2 is SMNVEV (reference sequence). DNA of the CDR3: TGTGCCAGCAGTTCCCACCCCCAGCGGGGAAACACCGGGGAGCTGTTTTTT. The encoded protein is CASSSHPQRGNTGELFF.

V usage is TRBV19 and J usage is TRBJ1-5; no clear D. CDR3 length: 15 amino acids. Germline V gene lookup returns CDR1 LNHDA and CDR2 SQIVND (reference sequence). V gave up 6 bases and J gave up 2 bases, with 14 bases separating them. The DNA of the CDR3 is TGTGCCAGTAGACCTGAACCCGATGGCAATCAGCCCCAGCATTTT. Amino acids: CASRPEPDGNQPQHF.

This chain uses TRBV15 with TRBJ2-3; 13 bases agree with TRBD2. V gave up 4 bases and J gave up 6 bases; unmatched junction bases: 7. Germline V gene lookup returns CDR1 LNHNV and CDR2 YYDKDF (reference sequence). The CDR3 has 16 residues. CDR3 nucleotides: TGTGCCACCAGCACCAGGACTAGCGGGGGAGCCGATACGCAGTATTTT. Its protein is CATSTRTSGGADTQYF.

The chain employs TRBV2 and TRBJ2-2, with TRBD1 matching over 9 bases. V lost 7 bases to trimming and J lost 6 bases; unmatched junction nucleotides: 6. Germline CDR1 SNHLY, CDR2 FYNNEI. The CDR3 is 14 residues long. In nucleotides, the CDR3 is TGTGCCAGCATAGGGACAGGGAAACCCGGGGAGCTGTTTTTT. Encoded protein: CASIGTGKPGELFF.

This sequence joins TRBV19 and TRBJ2-4; D is possibly TRBD2 (5 bases). This CDR3 spans 13 amino acids. Trimming removed 7 bases at V and 12 bases at J, with 19 bases between. Germline V CDR1 and CDR2: LNHDA, SQIVND (reference sequence). CDR3 protein: CASTSSLYGYQYF. The CDR3 DNA is TGTGCCAGTACTAGCAGTCTTTATGGGTATCAGTACTTC.

The chain carries TRBV28 and TRBJ2-7; 7 nucleotides align to TRBD1. The CDR3 totals 15 residues. CDR1 is MDHEN, CDR2 SYDVKM, per germline. V was pared by 5 bases and J by 2 bases, with 9 bases of the junction left unmatched. CDR3 loop: CASSPRQGGAYEQYF. The CDR3 DNA sequence: TGTGCCAGCAGTCCACGACAGGGTGGGGCCTACGAGCAGTACTTC.

The chain recombines TRBV9 with TRBJ2-1; no clear D gene. The germline V gene has CDR1 SGDLS and CDR2 YYNGEE. V lost 0 bases and J 2 bases, leaving 9 bases between the germline ends. This CDR3 spans 15 amino acids. The CDR3 region has the DNA TGTGCCAGCAGCGTAGAGTCTGTTACCTACAATGAGCAGTTCTTC. Its translation: CASSVESVTYNEQFF.

The V gene is TRBV5-1, the J gene TRBJ2-1; weak D call: TRBD2 (6 bases). This CDR3 region has 17 residues. Germline CDR1 is SGHRS and CDR2 is YFSETQ. Between the trimmed V and J ends, which lost 0 bases and 0 bases, there was a span of 13 bases. CDR3: CASSLGAGPSSYNEQFF. In nucleotides, the CDR3 is TGCGCCAGCAGCTTGGGGGCGGGACCGAGCTCCTACAATGAGCAGTTCTTC.

The chain couples TRBV4-3 to TRBJ1-2; TRBD1 might be the D (5 bases). This CDR3 spans 13 amino acids. V lost 1 base and J lost 5, with 8 bases in between. Per germline, CDR1 LGHNA and CDR2 YSLEER. CDR3 nucleotides: TGCGCCAGCAGCCAAGCGGCAGGGTATGGCTACACCTTC. Its translation is CASSQAAGYGYTF.

V is TRBV6-1 and J is TRBJ1-1; no clear D gene. The CDR3 covers 11 residues. CDR1 MNHNS and CDR2 SASEGT come from the germline V gene. The ends were cut back, 6 bases at V and 4 bases at J, with 6 bases in the middle. The CDR3 DNA sequence: TGTGCCAGCAGCGAGTTCACTGAAGCTTTCTTT. It codes for CASSEFTEAFF.

In DNA form, the CDR3 reads TGTGCCTGGAGTGTAAGCCTTCGTATCGAGTTCCCACACTATGGCTACACCTTC. Its protein is CAWSVSLRIEFPHYGYTF. The rearrangement uses TRBV30 and TRBJ1-2; no firm D call. The CDR3 contains 18 residues. Germline CDR1 GTSNPN, CDR2 SVGIG (reference sequence). Deletions cut 0 bases from V and 3 bases from J, with 23 bases between.

V usage is TRBV11-2 and J usage is TRBJ1-1; D is uncertain. Germline loops: CDR1 SGHAT, CDR2 FQNNGV. The CDR3 extends over 16 amino acids. V gave up 1 base and J gave up 1 base, with 13 bases separating them. The CDR3 DNA follows: TGTGCCAGCAGCTTAGTGTTGGGTCGGGGGAACACTGAAGCTTTCTTT. The encoded protein is CASSLVLGRGNTEAFF. The full variable domain, rest sourced from reference TRBV11-2 and TRBJ1-1, is EAGVAQSPRYKIIEKRQSVAFWCNPISGHATLYWYQQILGQGPKLLIQFQNNGVVDDSQLPKDRFSAERLKGVDSTLKIQPAKLEDSAVYLCASSLVLGRGNTEAFFGQGTRLTVV.

The chain has TRBV4-3 and TRBJ2-5, with a possible D match to TRBD2 (5 bases). Looked up from germline, CDR1 is LGHNA and CDR2 is YSLEER. V was clipped by 0 bases and J by 1 base, with 18 bases between them. The CDR3 is 18 amino acids. For the CDR3, the DNA is TGCGCCAGCAGCCAAGAGGAGTGGCGGGCACTAATCCAAGAGACCCAGTACTTC. Encoded protein: CASSQEEWRALIQETQYF.

The rearrangement links TRBV15 to TRBJ2-7; D tentatively fits TRBD1 or TRBD2 (5 bases each). CDR1 is LNHNV and CDR2 is YYDKDF in the germline V gene (reference sequence). CDR3 length: 15 amino acids. Trimming removed 5 bases from V and 2 bases from J, with 16 bases in between. CDR3 sequence (DNA): TGTGCCACCAGCTCGGCGAGGGACGTCGCCTACGAGCAGTACTTC. It specifies CATSSARDVAYEQYF.

V and J are TRBV28 and TRBJ2-5; D perhaps matches TRBD2 (6 bases). V lost 2 bases and J 0 bases, leaving 13 bases between the germline ends. The CDR3 is 16 residues long. Germline lookup yields CDR1 MDHEN and CDR2 SYDVKM. CDR3 sequence: CASSLIADSYQETQYF. As DNA, the CDR3 is TGTGCCAGCAGTTTAATAGCGGACTCCTACCAAGAGACCCAGTACTTC.

The gene calls are TRBV9 and TRBJ2-7; possible D gene TRBD2, 6 bases. In germline, CDR1 is SGDLS, CDR2 YYNGEE. V lost 4 bases to trimming and J lost 3 bases, with 20 bases between them. This CDR3 spans 16 amino acids. CDR3: CASSQDPSGPYYEQYF. In nucleotides, the CDR3 is TGTGCCAGCAGCCAAGACCCCAGCGGGCCTTACTACGAGCAGTACTTC. Together with reference TRBV9 and TRBJ2-7, the CDR3 gives the full variable domain: DSGVTQTPKHLITATGQRVTLRCSPRSGDLSVYWYQQSLDQGLQFLIQYYNGEERAKGNILERFSAQQFPDLHSELNLSSLELGDSALYFCASSQDPSGPYYEQYFGPGTRLTVT.

This chain joins TRBV6-1 and TRBJ2-5, with TRBD1 matching over 7 bases. This CDR3 has 12 residues. The germline V gene has CDR1 MNHNS and CDR2 SASEGT. The J segment lost 5 bases and the V segment lost 7 bases, leaving 4 bases of the junction unmatched. The CDR3 DNA sequence: TGTGCCAGCAAACAGGGGTTGGAGACCCAGTACTTC. Translated: CASKQGLETQYF.

This clone came up once. The gene calls are TRBV19 and TRBJ1-1; D possibly corresponds to TRBD1 (5 bases). The V and J ends lost 3 bases and 0 bases respectively, with 14 bases between them. Germline CDR1 reads LNHDA; CDR2 reads SQIVND (reference sequence). This CDR3 region has 16 residues. DNA of the CDR3: TGTGCCAGTAGTATGGGGAGGGGTGGAATGAACACTGAAGCTTTCTTT. Its translation is CASSMGRGGMNTEAFF.

The V call is TRBV5-1, the J call TRBJ1-1; the D gene is possibly TRBD1 (5 bases). The CDR3 extends over 14 amino acids. The germline CDR1 and CDR2 sequences are SGHRS and YFSETQ. The V end was cut by 3 bases, the J end by 7 bases, with 16 bases between. CDR3 nucleotide sequence: TGCGCCAGCAGCTCACTACAGGCTGGACTTGAAGCTTTCTTT. Protein sequence: CASSSLQAGLEAFF.

V is TRBV28 and J is TRBJ2-5, with D possibly being TRBD2 (5 bases). CDR1 is MDHEN, CDR2 SYDVKM, per germline. This CDR3 has 14 amino acids. Between the trimmed V and J ends, which lost 6 bases and 5 bases, there was a span of 16 bases. CDR3 in DNA: TGTGCCAGCAGCTCTCCACGAGGGTCGGAGACCCAGTACTTC. Amino acid sequence: CASSSPRGSETQYF.

The chain is built from TRBV18 and TRBJ2-5; D remains unclear. Trimming stripped 6 bases from V and 1 base from J, with 9 bases between. This CDR3 has 13 amino acids. Germline V gene lookup returns CDR1 KGHSH and CDR2 LQKENI. The CDR3 bases are TGTGCCAGCTCGGCAGGCTCCCAAGAGACCCAGTACTTC. This gives the protein CASSAGSQETQYF.

The chain combines TRBV12-5 with TRBJ2-7, with 10 bases aligning to TRBD1. Germline V gives CDR1 LGHNT, CDR2 FRNRAP. The V segment lost 0 bases and the J segment 2 bases; nucleotides outside the gene matches: 7. The CDR3 runs 17 residues. The CDR3 nucleotides read TGTGCTAGTGGTTTGGTAACCGGGACAGGGGAAGCCTACGAGCAGTACTTC. It translates to CASGLVTGTGEAYEQYF.

The CDR3, as DNA: TGTGCCAGCTCAGGGATGGAGGGAGAGACCCAGTACTTC. Its translation: CASSGMEGETQYF. The chain employs TRBV18 and TRBJ2-5; maybe TRBD2 (6 bases). Trimming removed 5 bases at V and 4 bases at J, with 11 bases between. This CDR3 contains 13 residues. Germline-derived CDR1 and CDR2 are KGHSH and LQKENI.

This chain connects TRBV4-1 to TRBJ2-3; TRBD1 is a possible D gene (6 bases). The CDR3 covers 15 residues. CDR1 and CDR2 from the germline V gene are MGHRA and YSYEKL. Trimming took 2 bases from V and 6 from J, leaving 15 bases between them. CDR3 region: CASSQSDSPVDTQYF. The CDR3 region has the DNA TGCGCCAGCAGCCAATCGGACAGTCCCGTGGATACGCAGTATTTT.

DNA of the CDR3: TGCAGTGCTGATTATTTAGATACGCAGTATTTT. Translating gives CSADYLDTQYF. V is TRBV20-1 and J is TRBJ2-3; D is undetermined. V was clipped by 5 bases and J by 5 bases, with 8 bases between them. The CDR3 runs to 11 residues. The germline gives CDR1 DFQATT, CDR2 SNEGSKA (reference sequence).